This T cell receptor beta chain is drawn from a study of blood T cells in healthy people across ages. The germline V gene has CDR1 SGHTA and CDR2 FQGNSA. Trimming pared 5 bases from V and 10 bases from J, leaving 24 bases between. This CDR3 spans 17 amino acids. Next came a second PCR, run for about 6 to 11 cycles, which used a sample-barcoded 5' primer along with a J-beta primer mix. TCRdb itself ran the 5' RACE reads through MiXCR, one entry per CDR3 protein. This table holds approximately 2,000,000 distinct CDR3 sequences, 39% found once. In this sample, this clonotype turned up a few times. This TCR was recovered from a human donor in good health. The J gene is TRBJ1-6, the V gene TRBV7-2, with a tentative D call TRBD1 (6 bases). The sample taken for sequencing was blood. DNA for the CDR3: TGTGCCAGCAGCCAAAAGCTACAACGGACAGTAGGATCACCCCTCCACTTT. Translating it yields CASSQKLQRTVGSPLHF.